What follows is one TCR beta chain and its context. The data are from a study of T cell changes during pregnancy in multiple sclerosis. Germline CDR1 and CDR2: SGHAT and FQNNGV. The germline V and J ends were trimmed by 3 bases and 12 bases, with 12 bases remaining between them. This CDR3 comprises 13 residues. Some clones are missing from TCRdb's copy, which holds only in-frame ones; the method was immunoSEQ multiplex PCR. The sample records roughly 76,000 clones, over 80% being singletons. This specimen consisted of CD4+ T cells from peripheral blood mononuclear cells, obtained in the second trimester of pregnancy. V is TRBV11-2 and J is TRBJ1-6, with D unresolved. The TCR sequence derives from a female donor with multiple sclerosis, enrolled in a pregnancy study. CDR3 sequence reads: CASSFHGRGPLHF. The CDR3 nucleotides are TGTGCCAGCAGCTTCCACGGGCGGGGACCCCTCCACTTT.